The next 13 T cell receptor beta chains were all read from a single sample in a study of blood T cell repertoires in COVID-19. Measured with immunoSEQ multiplex PCR; TCRdb has only the in-frame clones, and not every one. The data hold 150,000 to 200,000 clones, with over 70% observed a single time. The source material was PBMCs or T cells enriched from blood (not recorded which). These receptor sequences come from a man aged 65-85 years who had been exposed to COVID-19.

This clone was seen just once. The V and J genes are TRBV7-8 and TRBJ2-5; tentatively, D is TRBD1 (6 bases). This CDR3 has 14 residues. Trimming took 4 bases from V and 5 from J, leaving 14 bases between them. Germline CDR1 SGHVS, CDR2 FQNEAQ. The CDR3 protein is CASSSFRGWETQYF. CDR3 coding DNA: TGTGCCAGCAGCTCCTTCAGGGGTTGGGAGACCCAGTACTTC.

A single count supports this clone. V usage is TRBV28 and J usage is TRBJ1-2; D may be TRBD1 (5 bases). Trimming pared 11 bases from V and 0 bases from J, leaving 13 bases between. The CDR3 is 13 amino acids. Germline CDR1 is MDHEN and CDR2 is SYDVKM. CDR3 loop: CAVPTVANYGYTF. For the CDR3, the DNA is TGTGCCGTACCGACAGTCGCTAACTATGGCTACACCTTC.

This clone was picked up one time. The chain has TRBV6-2 or TRBV6-3 and TRBJ2-1; D gene ambiguous. The ends were cut back, 5 bases at V and 15 bases at J, with 17 bases in the middle. Germline V gives CDR1 MNHEY, CDR2 SVGEGT. CDR3 length equals 12 residues. CDR3 sequence reads: CASSDFGSKTFF. CDR3 DNA sequence: TGTGCCAGCAGTGACTTCGGGTCGAAAACGTTCTTC.

The genes are TRBV12-3 or TRBV12-4 and TRBJ1-5; D not resolved. This CDR3 is 11 amino acids long. Trimming stripped 2 bases from V and 9 bases from J, with 5 bases between. The CDR3 protein is CASSLSGPQHF. The CDR3 DNA reads TGTGCCAGCAGTTTAAGCGGGCCCCAGCATTTT.

The rearrangement links TRBV2 to TRBJ2-4; D possibly corresponds to TRBD1 (5 bases). Looked up from germline, CDR1 is SNHLY and CDR2 is FYNNEI. The CDR3 contains 15 residues. Trimming cost V 4 bases and J 2 bases, with 12 bases left between them. The DNA for the CDR3 is TGTGCCAGCAGTGGTATGACAGTTACCAAAAACATTCAGTACTTC. The encoded protein is CASSGMTVTKNIQYF.

CDR3 region: CATSDSPSAGKWNEQFF. The CDR3 DNA reads as TGTGCCACCAGTGATTCGCCCTCCGCAGGGAAGTGGAATGAGCAGTTCTTC. V and J are TRBV24-1 and TRBJ2-1, with a tentative D call TRBD1 (5 bases). CDR3 length equals 17 residues. The ends were cut back, 2 bases at V and 7 bases at J, with 20 bases in the middle. Germline CDR1 KGHDR, CDR2 SFDVKD.

V usage is TRBV4-2 and J usage is TRBJ1-5, with D possibly TRBD1 on 6 matching bases. The CDR3 runs 18 residues. V lost 0 bases and J 3 bases, leaving 18 bases between the germline ends. Looked up from germline, CDR1 is LGHNA and CDR2 is YNFKEQ. CDR3 coding DNA: TGTGCCAGCAGCCAAGATTACCCATTAACAGGGTCCAATCAGCCCCAGCATTTT. Residues: CASSQDYPLTGSNQPQHF.

This clone was recorded only once. The rearrangement joins TRBV29-1 to TRBJ2-3, with D perhaps matching TRBD2 (5 bases). Trimming cost V 1 base and J 4 bases, with 9 bases left between them. The CDR3 covers 13 residues. Per germline, CDR1 SQVTM and CDR2 ANQGSEA. CDR3 sequence reads: CSVEGGAADTQYF. The CDR3 bases are TGCAGCGTTGAAGGGGGAGCAGCAGATACGCAGTATTTT.

Concerning this clone itself: An end of the junction does not agree with germline; a read error may underlie this. CDR3 region: CASSLAGGAAPETQYF. The DNA of the CDR3 is TGTGCCAGCAGCCTAGCGGGTGGGGCGGCCCCAGAGACCCAGTACTTC. The rearrangement uses TRBV7-2 and TRBJ2-5; 8 bases align to TRBD2. Germline V gene data show CDR1 as SGHTA and CDR2 as FQGNSA. The CDR3 has 16 amino acids.

This clone has at least ten counts. The rearrangement uses TRBV28 and TRBJ2-1; 12 bases align to TRBD2. The CDR3 consists of 19 residues. Trimming took 6 bases from V and 0 from J; bases not matched to a gene: 12. Germline CDR1 reads MDHEN; CDR2 reads SYDVKM. This CDR3 is CASRPPGLAGSSSYNEQFF. The CDR3 DNA reads as TGTGCCAGCAGACCGCCGGGACTAGCGGGCTCGAGCTCCTACAATGAGCAGTTCTTC. Combining the CDR3 with reference TRBV28 and TRBJ2-1 gives the whole variable domain DVKVTQSSRYLVKRTGEKVFLECVQDMDHENMFWYRQDPGLGLRLIYFSYDVKMKEKGDIPEGYSVSREKKERFSLILESASTNQTSMYLCASRPPGLAGSSSYNEQFFGPGTRLTVL.

The chain carries TRBV29-1 and TRBJ1-1; D is uncertain. V lost 4 bases to trimming and J lost 3 bases, with 15 bases between them. The CDR3 has 14 residues. Germline V gives CDR1 SQVTM, CDR2 ANQGSEA. The CDR3 sequence is CSVVALSGHTEAFF. In nucleotides, the CDR3 is TGCAGCGTTGTCGCCCTTTCAGGCCACACTGAAGCTTTCTTT. The full variable domain, completed using reference TRBV29-1 and TRBJ1-1, is SAVISQKPSRDICQRGTSLTIQCQVDSQVTMMFWYRQQPGQSLTLIATANQGSEATYESGFVIDKFPISRPNLTFSTLTVSNMSPEDSSIYLCSVVALSGHTEAFFGQGTRLTVV.

This clone was observed at least ten times. V is TRBV4-3 and J is TRBJ1-4, with D perhaps matching TRBD1 (6 bases). Germline lookup yields CDR1 LGHNA and CDR2 YSLEER. The CDR3 spans 18 residues. V dropped 3 bases and J dropped 4 bases, with 21 bases sitting between them. CDR3 loop: CASSHTRDGGHVNEKLFF. The CDR3 coding sequence is TGCGCCAGCAGCCATACCCGGGATGGGGGACACGTTAATGAAAAACTGTTTTTT.

The genes are TRBV9 and TRBJ1-4; tentative D call: TRBD1 (5 bases). V lost 4 bases, J lost 5 bases, and 18 bases lay in between. Germline V gene sequence: CDR1 SGDLS, CDR2 YYNGEE. The CDR3 is 16 amino acids. This chain's CDR3 is CASSLGHGGRNEKLFF. For the CDR3, the DNA is TGTGCCAGCAGCCTCGGACACGGGGGGAGAAATGAAAAACTGTTTTTT.